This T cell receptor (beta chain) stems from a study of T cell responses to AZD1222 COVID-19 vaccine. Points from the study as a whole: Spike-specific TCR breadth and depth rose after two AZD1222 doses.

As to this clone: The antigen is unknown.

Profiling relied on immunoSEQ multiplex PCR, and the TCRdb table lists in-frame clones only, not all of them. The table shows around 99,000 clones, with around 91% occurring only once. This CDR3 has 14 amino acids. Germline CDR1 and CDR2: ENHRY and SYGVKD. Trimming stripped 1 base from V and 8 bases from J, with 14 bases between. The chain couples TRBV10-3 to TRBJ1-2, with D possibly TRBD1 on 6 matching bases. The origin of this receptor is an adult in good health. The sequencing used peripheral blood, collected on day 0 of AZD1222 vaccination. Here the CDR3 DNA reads TGTGCCATCAGTGAGTGGACAGCCTCAGGGGGCTACACCTTC. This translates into CAISEWTASGGYTF.